This is a list of T cell receptor beta chains from one sample in a study of blood T cell repertoires in COVID-19. Generated by immunoSEQ multiplex PCR, the TCRdb table keeps only in-frame clones and is missing some. The data hold 200,000 to 250,000 clones, with around 85% observed a single time. The sample consisted of peripheral blood. The receptors were sampled from a woman between 65 and 79 years old with COVID-19, enrolled during active disease. Each CDR3 is given with its conserved first and last residue. Fields, in order: J gene, V gene, D gene, clone size, CDR3 length, CDR3 DNA, CDR3 protein. The D gene is left open where the match is weak. Some rows mark clone size as missing; the rest say once, few, many or name a class of expanded clone.

J gene: TRBJ1-5
V gene: TRBV6-2/TRBV6-3
D gene: TRBD1
clone size: -
CDR3 length: 18
CDR3 DNA: TGTGCCAGCAGTTACTCGGGACAGGGGACTTATAGCAATCAGCCCCAGCATTTT
CDR3 protein: CASSYSGQGTYSNQPQHF

J gene: TRBJ2-2
V gene: TRBV5-1
D gene: -
clone size: -
CDR3 length: 14
CDR3 DNA: TGCGCCAGCAGCATCGGACAGAACACCGGGGAGCTGTTTTTT
CDR3 protein: CASSIGQNTGELFF

J gene: TRBJ1-6
V gene: TRBV19
D gene: TRBD1
clone size: -
CDR3 length: 17
CDR3 DNA: TGTGCCAGTAGTATCCTAGTACGACAGGGGACCAATTCACCCCTCCACTTT
CDR3 protein: CASSILVRQGTNSPLHF

J gene: TRBJ1-2
V gene: TRBV9
D gene: -
clone size: few
CDR3 length: 17
CDR3 DNA: TGTGCCAGCAGCGTAGGGGGAGGGGCAGGATTCAACTATGGCTACACCTTC
CDR3 protein: CASSVGGGAGFNYGYTF

J gene: TRBJ2-7
V gene: TRBV6-2/TRBV6-3
D gene: -
clone size: -
CDR3 length: 18
CDR3 DNA: TGTGCCAGCAGTTACACCCTTCCAGGGGCTGCTTTTCGACACGAGCAGTACTTC
CDR3 protein: CASSYTLPGAAFRHEQYF

J gene: TRBJ2-3
V gene: TRBV9
D gene: TRBD2
clone size: -
CDR3 length: 15
CDR3 DNA: TGTGCCAGCAGCGTAAAGCGGGACAGCACAGATACGCAGTATTTT
CDR3 protein: CASSVKRDSTDTQYF

J gene: TRBJ2-3
V gene: TRBV7-8
D gene: TRBD2
clone size: once
CDR3 length: 15
CDR3 DNA: TGTGCCAGCAGCTCGTTTAGCGGGGGCACAGATACGCAGTATTTT
CDR3 protein: CASSSFSGGTDTQYF

J gene: TRBJ1-3
V gene: TRBV27
D gene: TRBD1
clone size: -
CDR3 length: 15
CDR3 DNA: TGTGCCAGCAGCTTCAACAGGGGGACTGGAAACACCATATATTTT
CDR3 protein: CASSFNRGTGNTIYF

J gene: TRBJ1-6
V gene: TRBV7-2
D gene: TRBD1
clone size: -
CDR3 length: 15
CDR3 DNA: TGTGCCAGCAGCTTAGTGTCGGGACAGGGGTCACCCCTCCACTTT
CDR3 protein: CASSLVSGQGSPLHF

J gene: TRBJ2-5
V gene: TRBV6-2/TRBV6-3
D gene: -
clone size: -
CDR3 length: 13
CDR3 DNA: TGTGCCAGCAGTTCACTTTCTCCAGAGACCCAGTACTTC
CDR3 protein: CASSSLSPETQYF

J gene: TRBJ2-5
V gene: TRBV3-1/TRBV3-2
D gene: -
clone size: once
CDR3 length: 15
CDR3 DNA: TGTGCCAGCAGCCAAACGGGATCCTCCGGAGAGACCCAGTACTTC
CDR3 protein: CASSQTGSSGETQYF

J gene: TRBJ2-1
V gene: TRBV7-3
D gene: -
clone size: -
CDR3 length: 16
CDR3 DNA: TGTGCCAGCAGCTCGGGGGACGGTAGCTCCTACAATGAGCAGTTCTTC
CDR3 protein: CASSSGDGSSYNEQFF

J gene: TRBJ2-2
V gene: TRBV6-6
D gene: -
clone size: -
CDR3 length: 14
CDR3 DNA: TGTGCCAGCAGTTACTCGGGCCTAACCGGGGAGCTGTTTTTT
CDR3 protein: CASSYSGLTGELFF

J gene: TRBJ1-5
V gene: TRBV19
D gene: -
clone size: -
CDR3 length: 14
CDR3 DNA: TGTGCCAGTAGTCTGGCAGTTAGCAATCAGCCCCAGCATTTT
CDR3 protein: CASSLAVSNQPQHF